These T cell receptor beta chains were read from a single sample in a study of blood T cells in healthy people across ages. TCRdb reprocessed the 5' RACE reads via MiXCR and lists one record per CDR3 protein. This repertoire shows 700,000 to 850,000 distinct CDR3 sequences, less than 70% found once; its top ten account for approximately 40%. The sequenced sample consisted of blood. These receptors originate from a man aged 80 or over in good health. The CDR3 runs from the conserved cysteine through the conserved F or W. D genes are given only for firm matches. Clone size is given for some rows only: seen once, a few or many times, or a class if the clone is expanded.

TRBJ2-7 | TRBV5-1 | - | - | TGCGCCAGCCGCTTAGGGCCCTCCTACGAGCAGTACTTC | CASRLGPSYEQYF
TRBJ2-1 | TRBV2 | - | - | TGTGCCAGCAGTGACCCCTCTGGGGGTACTTGGGAGCAGTTCTTC | CASSDPSGGTWEQFF
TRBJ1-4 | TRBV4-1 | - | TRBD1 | TGCGCCAGCAGCCAAATTATCACGACAGGGATTAATGAAAAACTGTTTTTT | CASSQIITTGINEKLFF
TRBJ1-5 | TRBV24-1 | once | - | TGTGCCACCAGTGCGGCAGGGGCCCAGCCCCAGCATTTT | CATSAAGAQPQHF
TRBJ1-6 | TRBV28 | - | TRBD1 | TGTGCCAGCAGTCTAGGGCGGACAGGGGCCATTAATTCACCCCTCCACTTT | CASSLGRTGAINSPLHF
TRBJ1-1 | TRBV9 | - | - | TGTGCCAGCAGCTCCCGGGACGGCCGGGACGCTGAAGCTTTCTTT | CASSSRDGRDAEAFF
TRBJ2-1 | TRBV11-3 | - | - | TGTGCCAGCGCGGGCTGGTCCAATGAGCAGTTCTTC | CASAGWSNEQFF
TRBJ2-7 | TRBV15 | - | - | TGTGCCACCAGCAGAGATCGTGGCTCAGGGATCTACGAGCAGTACTTC | CATSRDRGSGIYEQYF
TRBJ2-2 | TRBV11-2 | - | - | TGTGCCAGCAGTCGGGACACCGGGGAGCTGTTTTTT | CASSRDTGELFF
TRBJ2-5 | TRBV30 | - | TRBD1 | TGTGCCTGGGACAGGGGCCAAGAGACCCAGTACTTC | CAWDRGQETQYF
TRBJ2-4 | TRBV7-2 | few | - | TGTGCCAGCAGCCTGGAAGGGGGTCAGGTTTCGAACATTCAGTACTTC | CASSLEGGQVSNIQYF
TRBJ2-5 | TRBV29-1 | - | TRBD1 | TGCAGCGTTGTTCCGAGGGACAGGGGACACCAAGAGACCCAGTACTTC | CSVVPRDRGHQETQYF
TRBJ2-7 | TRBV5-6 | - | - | TGTGCCAGCAGCTTCCGCGGGACTGGCTCCTACGAGCAGTACTTC | CASSFRGTGSYEQYF
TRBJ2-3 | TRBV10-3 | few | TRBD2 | TGTGCCATCAGTGAGCTAGCGGGAGCGGGCACAGATACGCAGTATTTT | CAISELAGAGTDTQYF
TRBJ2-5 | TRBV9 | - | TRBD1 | TGTGCCAGCAGTGCAAACCAGGGGGCCGGGGAGACCCAGTACTTC | CASSANQGAGETQYF
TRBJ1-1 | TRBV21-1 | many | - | TGTGCCAGCAACGGAAGGAGGGGAGCTTTCTTT | CASNGRRGAFF
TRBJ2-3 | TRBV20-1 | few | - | TGCAGTGCTAGGCCCGCGGATACGCAGTATTTT | CSARPADTQYF
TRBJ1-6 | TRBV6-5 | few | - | TGTGCCAGCAGGGGACAAAATAATTCACCCCTCCACTTT | CASRGQNNSPLHF
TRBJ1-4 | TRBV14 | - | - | TGTGCCAGCAGCCGCAGACAGGCGTTCTGGGAAAAACTGTTTTTT | CASSRRQAFWEKLFF
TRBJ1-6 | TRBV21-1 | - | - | TGTGCCAGCAGCAAATACGGGGGCCCACCCCTCCACTTT | CASSKYGGPPLHF
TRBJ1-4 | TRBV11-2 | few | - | TGTGCCAGCAGCTTAGGGCTAGTGACGGGGCTGAATGAAAAACTGTTTTTT | CASSLGLVTGLNEKLFF
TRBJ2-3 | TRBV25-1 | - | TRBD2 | TGTGCCAGCAGTGCGTACGGGGGCGAGCGGGAGAGGAGGGCTCGCACAGATACGCAGTATTTT | CASSAYGGERERRARTDTQYF
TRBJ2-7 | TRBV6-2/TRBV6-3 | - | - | TGTGCCTCCCGACGGGGGCCTTTATCCTACGAGCAGTACTTC | CASRRGPLSYEQYF
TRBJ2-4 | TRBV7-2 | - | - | TGTGCCAGCAGCTTTAATAGCGGCATTCAGTACTTC | CASSFNSGIQYF
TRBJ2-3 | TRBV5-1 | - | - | TGCGCCAGCAGCCTGATGGGAGATACGCAGTATTTT | CASSLMGDTQYF
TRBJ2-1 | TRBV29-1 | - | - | TGCAGCGTCGGAAGGGGCTTCGCCAATGAGCAGTTCTTC | CSVGRGFANEQFF
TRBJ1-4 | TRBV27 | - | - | TGTGCCAGCAGTCCCTACTCCGGGGGGGGATTTAATGAAAAACTGTTTTTT | CASSPYSGGGFNEKLFF
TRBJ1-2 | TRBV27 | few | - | TGTGCCAGCGGCGTCCAGGCGACCCCCTACTATGGCTACACCTTC | CASGVQATPYYGYTF
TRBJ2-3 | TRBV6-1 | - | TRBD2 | TGTGCCAGCAGTGAATCCCCGGGGGGGGGGGCTAGCACAGATACGCAGTATTTT | CASSESPGGGASTDTQYF
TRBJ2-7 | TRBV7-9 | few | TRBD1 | TGTGCCAGCAGCTTAGCCCTTTTGGCAGGGGGCCTACCTTATTCCTACGAGCAGTACTTC | CASSLALLAGGLPYSYEQYF
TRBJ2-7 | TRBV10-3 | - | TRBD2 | TGTGCCATCAGGAATGGGACGGGAGGCTACGAGCAGTACTTC | CAIRNGTGGYEQYF
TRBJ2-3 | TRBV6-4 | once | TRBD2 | TGTGCCAGCAGTGACTCCGGACTAGCCGGGTTTCCGCAGTATTTT | CASSDSGLAGFPQYF
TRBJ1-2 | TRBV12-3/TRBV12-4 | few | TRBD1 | TGTGCCAGCAGGGACAGGATCTATGGCTACACCTTC | CASRDRIYGYTF
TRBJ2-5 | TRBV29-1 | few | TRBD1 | TGCAGCGTTGGGTACAGGGGGTATCAAGAGACCCAGTACTTC | CSVGYRGYQETQYF
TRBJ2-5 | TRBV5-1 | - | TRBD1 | TGCGCCAGCAGCTCGGACAGGGTCCAGTACTTC | CASSSDRVQYF
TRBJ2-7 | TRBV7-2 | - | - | TGTGCCAGCAGCTTACGGGTTGGGAGTCCGCTCGCTTACGAGCAGTACTTC | CASSLRVGSPLAYEQYF
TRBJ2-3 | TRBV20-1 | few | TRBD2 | TGCAGTGCTAGAGCAGCGGGAGTAGGGGGGCACAGATACGCGTATTTT | CSARAAGVGGHRYAYF
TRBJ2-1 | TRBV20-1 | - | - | TGCAGTGCTCGGGACCATCGGAGCTCCTACAATGAGCAGTTCTTC | CSARDHRSSYNEQFF
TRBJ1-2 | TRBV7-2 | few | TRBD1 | TGTGCCAGCAGAACCGGGACAGGGGGTCTCTATGGCTACACCTTC | CASRTGTGGLYGYTF
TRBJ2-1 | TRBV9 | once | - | TGTGCCAGCAGCGTGGGGGAGACTAGACTCTACAATGAGCAGTTCTTC | CASSVGETRLYNEQFF
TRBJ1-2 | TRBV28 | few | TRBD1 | TGTGCCAGCAGTTTGACGGGACAGGAGCTTAACTATGGCTACACCTTC | CASSLTGQELNYGYTF
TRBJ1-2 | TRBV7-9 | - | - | TGTGCCAGCAGCTTACCAAAAGGGGACAACGCCTATGGCTACACCTTC | CASSLPKGDNAYGYTF
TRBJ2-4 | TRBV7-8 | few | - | TGTGCCAGCAGCCCCGGGTGGGAAACCAAAAACATTCAGTACTTC | CASSPGWETKNIQYF
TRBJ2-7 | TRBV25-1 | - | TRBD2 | TGTGCCAGCGGCCGGGACGGGGGGTCCTACGAGCAGTACTTC | CASGRDGGSYEQYF
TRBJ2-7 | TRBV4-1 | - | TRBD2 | TGCGCCAGCAGCGTTATAGCGGGAGCCACCTACAATGAGCAGTACTTC | CASSVIAGATYNEQYF
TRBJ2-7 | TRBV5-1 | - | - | TGCGCCAGCAGCGACGGGGCATCCTCCGACGAGCAGTACTTC | CASSDGASSDEQYF
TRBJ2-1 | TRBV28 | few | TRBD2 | TGTGCCAGCAGTTCTCTATTTAGCGGGAGGTCCAACAATGAGCAGTTCTTC | CASSSLFSGRSNNEQFF
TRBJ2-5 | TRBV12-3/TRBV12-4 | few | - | TGTGCCAGCAGTTTAGACCCCCCGGGGCCTCAGTACTTC | CASSLDPPGPQYF
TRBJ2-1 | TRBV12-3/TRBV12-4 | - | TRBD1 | TGTGCCAGCAGTTTAGACAGGGGCACCTACAATGAGCAGTTCTTC | CASSLDRGTYNEQFF
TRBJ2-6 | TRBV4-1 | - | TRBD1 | TGCGCCAGCAGCCAAGTAATCGAACAGGGGGGCTCTGGGGCCAACGTCCTGACTTTC | CASSQVIEQGGSGANVLTF
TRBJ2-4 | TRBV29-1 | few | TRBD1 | TGCAGCGTTATGGGACAGCTAGCCAAAAACATTCAGTACTTC | CSVMGQLAKNIQYF
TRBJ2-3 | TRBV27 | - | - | TGTGCCAGCAGCCAGCAGAGCACAGATACGCAGTATTTT | CASSQQSTDTQYF
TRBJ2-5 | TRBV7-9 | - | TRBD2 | TGTGCCAGCAGCGTAGATAGCGGGAGAGAGACCCAGTACTTC | CASSVDSGRETQYF
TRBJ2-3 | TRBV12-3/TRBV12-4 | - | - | TGTGCCAGCAGTATCGGTCCAGGGACAGATACGCAGTATTTT | CASSIGPGTDTQYF
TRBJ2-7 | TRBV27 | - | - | TGTGCCAGCAGTTCCCCTGGTAGCGGTAACGAGCAGTACTTC | CASSSPGSGNEQYF
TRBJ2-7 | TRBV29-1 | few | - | TGCAGCGTCCCCTTTGTGGAATACGAGCAGTACTTC | CSVPFVEYEQYF
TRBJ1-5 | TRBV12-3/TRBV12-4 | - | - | TGTGCCAGCACCCAGGGTCTTTGGCAGCCCCAGCATTTT | CASTQGLWQPQHF